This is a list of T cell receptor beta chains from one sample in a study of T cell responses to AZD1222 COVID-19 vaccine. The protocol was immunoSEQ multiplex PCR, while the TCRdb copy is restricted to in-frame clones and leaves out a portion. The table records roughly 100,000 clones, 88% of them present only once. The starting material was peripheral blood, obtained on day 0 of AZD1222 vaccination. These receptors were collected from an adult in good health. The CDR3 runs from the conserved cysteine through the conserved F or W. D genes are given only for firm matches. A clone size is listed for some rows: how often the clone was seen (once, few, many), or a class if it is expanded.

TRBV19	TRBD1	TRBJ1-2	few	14	TGTGCCTCTAGGGTAGGGGGCGGTAACTATGGCTACACCTTC	CASRVGGGNYGYTF
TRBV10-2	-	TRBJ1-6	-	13	TGCGCCAGCAGTGATCAGTATAATTCACCCCTCCACTTT	CASSDQYNSPLHF
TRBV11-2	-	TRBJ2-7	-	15	TGTGCCAGCAGCTTAGCAGGGCTCTACACCTACGAGCAGTACTTC	CASSLAGLYTYEQYF
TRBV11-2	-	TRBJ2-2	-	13	TGTGCCAGCAGCTCCGTCCAAACCGGGGAGCTGTTTTTT	CASSSVQTGELFF
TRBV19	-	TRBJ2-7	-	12	TGTGCCAGTAGTAACCCGGCTGACGAGCAGTACTTC	CASSNPADEQYF
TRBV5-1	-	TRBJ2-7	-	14	TGCGCCAGCAGCTTTTCAAATCCCCTGGACGAGCAGTACTTC	CASSFSNPLDEQYF
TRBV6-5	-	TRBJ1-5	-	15	TGTGCCAGCAGTTCACAGGTTTGGAGCAATCAGCCCCAGCATTTT	CASSSQVWSNQPQHF
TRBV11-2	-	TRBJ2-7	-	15	TGTGCCAGCAGTTACGGGGGCCTATCCTCCTACGAGCAGTACTTC	CASSYGGLSSYEQYF
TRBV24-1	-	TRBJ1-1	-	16	TGTGCCACCAGTGGTGGCAGCCTAATCATGAACACTGAAGCTTTCTTT	CATSGGSLIMNTEAFF
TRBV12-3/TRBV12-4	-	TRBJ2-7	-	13	TGTGCCAGCAGTACGGACGTAGCCTACGAGCAGTACTTC	CASSTDVAYEQYF
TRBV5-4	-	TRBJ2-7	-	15	TGTGCCAGCAGCTTGTGGGGGGCTGTAAGCTACGAGCAGTACTTC	CASSLWGAVSYEQYF
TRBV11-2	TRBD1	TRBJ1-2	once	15	TGTGCCAGCAGCCTATTCAGGGGGCCCCGCTATGGCTACACCTTC	CASSLFRGPRYGYTF
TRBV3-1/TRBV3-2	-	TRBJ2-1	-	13	TGTGCCAGCAGCCAATTCCTAGCTAATGAGCAGTTCTTC	CASSQFLANEQFF
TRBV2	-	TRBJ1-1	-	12	TGTGCCAGCACGGAGAGAGACACTGAAGCTTTCTTT	CASTERDTEAFF
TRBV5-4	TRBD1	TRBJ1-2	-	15	TGTGCCAGCAGCGGATACAGGGGGCGCCGGTTTGGCTACACCTTC	CASSGYRGRRFGYTF
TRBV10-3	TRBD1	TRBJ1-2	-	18	TGTGCCATCAGTGGCGGGAAGACCGGGACAGGGGGATGGTATGGCTACACCTTC	CAISGGKTGTGGWYGYTF
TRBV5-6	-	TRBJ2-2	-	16	TGTGCCAGCAGCTTAGTGGGGAGTATGAACACCGGGGAGCTGTTTTTT	CASSLVGSMNTGELFF
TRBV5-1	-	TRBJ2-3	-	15	TGCGCCAGCAGCTTGGAAGTACTGAGCACAGATACGCAGTATTTT	CASSLEVLSTDTQYF
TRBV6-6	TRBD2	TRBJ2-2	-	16	TGTGCCAGCAGTTCAATAGCGGGAGGGCCCACCGGGGAGCTGTTTTTT	CASSSIAGGPTGELFF
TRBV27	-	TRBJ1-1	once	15	TGTGCCAGCAGTCTCTCGGGATCTTCAGCCTCTGAAGCTTTCTTT	CASSLSGSSASEAFF
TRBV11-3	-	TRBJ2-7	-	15	TGTGCCAGCAGCCACCGGGACACCCCCTCCTACGAGCAGTACTTC	CASSHRDTPSYEQYF
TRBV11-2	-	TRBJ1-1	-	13	TGTGCCAGCAGGGACGTAGGAAACACTGAAGCTTTCTTT	CASRDVGNTEAFF
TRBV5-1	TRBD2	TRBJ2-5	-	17	TGCGCCAGCAGCTTGGGATCCAGCGGGAGGGCCGGGAAGACCCAGTACTTC	CASSLGSSGRAGKTQYF
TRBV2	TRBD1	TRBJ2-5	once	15	TGTGCCAGCAGTTTACAGGGGGCGAAGCAAGAGACCCAGTACTTC	CASSLQGAKQETQYF
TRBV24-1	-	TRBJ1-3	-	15	TGTGCCACCAGTGATACGCGGGACGGAGGAAACACCATATATTTT	CATSDTRDGGNTIYF
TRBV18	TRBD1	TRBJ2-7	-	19	TGTGCCAGCTCACCCGCCGGGCGACCGCCGGGACAGGGGTTGGTCGAGCAGTACTTC	CASSPAGRPPGQGLVEQYF
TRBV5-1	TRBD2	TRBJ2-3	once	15	TGCGCCAGCAGCTCGGCTAGCGGGAGCCGAGATACGCAGTATTTT	CASSSASGSRDTQYF
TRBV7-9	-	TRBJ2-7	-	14	TGTGCCAGCAGCCGGGGGCGGGTCTTCTACGAGCAGTACTTC	CASSRGRVFYEQYF
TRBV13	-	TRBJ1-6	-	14	TGTGCCAGCCGTATGGGGGGCGCGAACTCACCCCTCCACTTT	CASRMGGANSPLHF
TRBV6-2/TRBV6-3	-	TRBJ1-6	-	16	TGTGCCAGCAGCCCACCCCCCGACTGGAGGAATTCACCCCTCCACTTT	CASSPPPDWRNSPLHF
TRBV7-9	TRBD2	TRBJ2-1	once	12	TGTGCCAGCAGTCCGGCGGGGGATGAGCAGTTCTTC	CASSPAGDEQFF
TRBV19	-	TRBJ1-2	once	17	TGTGCCAGTAGTACCTACCTGCCAACGGTGAGACTCTATGGCTACACCTTC	CASSTYLPTVRLYGYTF
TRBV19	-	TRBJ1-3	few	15	TGTGCCAGTAGTACAAGACAAGCCTCTGGAAACACCATATATTTT	CASSTRQASGNTIYF
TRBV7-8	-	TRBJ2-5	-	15	TGTGCCAGCAGCTTATCCAGTTTTTATCAAGAGACCCAGTACTTC	CASSLSSFYQETQYF
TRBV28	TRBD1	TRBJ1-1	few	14	TGTGCCAGCAGTTACTCCGACAGGGTCACTGAAGCTTTCTTT	CASSYSDRVTEAFF
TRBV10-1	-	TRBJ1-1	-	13	TGCGCCAGCAGTCGGGGACAGAACACTGAAGCTTTCTTT	CASSRGQNTEAFF
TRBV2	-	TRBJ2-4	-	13	TGTGCCAGCAGTGTTGGGGTCAAAAACATTCAGTACTTC	CASSVGVKNIQYF
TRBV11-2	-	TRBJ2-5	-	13	TGTGCCAGCAGCACCACCGCCCCGGGGACCCAGTACTTC	CASSTTAPGTQYF
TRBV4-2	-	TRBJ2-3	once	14	TGTGCCAGCAGCCAAGGGCTCTCAGGAGATACGCAGTATTTT	CASSQGLSGDTQYF
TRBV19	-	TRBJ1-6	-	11	TGTGCCAGTAGTCAGGGGCCACCCCTCCACTTT	CASSQGPPLHF
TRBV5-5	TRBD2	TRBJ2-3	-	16	TGTGCCAGCAGCTCACGTCGGGGGGGCCGCACAGATACGCAGTATTTT	CASSSRRGGRTDTQYF
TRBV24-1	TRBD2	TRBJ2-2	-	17	TGTGCCACCAGTGAGCTTGGGACTAGCGATAACACCGGGGAGCTGTTTTTT	CATSELGTSDNTGELFF